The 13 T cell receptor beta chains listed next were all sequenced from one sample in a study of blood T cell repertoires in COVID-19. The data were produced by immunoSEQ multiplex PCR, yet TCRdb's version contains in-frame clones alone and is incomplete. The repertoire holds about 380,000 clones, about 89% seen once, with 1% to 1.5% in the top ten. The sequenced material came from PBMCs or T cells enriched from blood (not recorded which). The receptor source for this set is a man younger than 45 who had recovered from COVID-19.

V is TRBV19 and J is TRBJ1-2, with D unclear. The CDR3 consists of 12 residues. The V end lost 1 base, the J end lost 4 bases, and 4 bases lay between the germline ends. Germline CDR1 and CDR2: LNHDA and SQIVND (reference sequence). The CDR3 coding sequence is TGTGCCAGTAGTATAGCCGGCTATGGCTACACCTTC. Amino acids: CASSIAGYGYTF.

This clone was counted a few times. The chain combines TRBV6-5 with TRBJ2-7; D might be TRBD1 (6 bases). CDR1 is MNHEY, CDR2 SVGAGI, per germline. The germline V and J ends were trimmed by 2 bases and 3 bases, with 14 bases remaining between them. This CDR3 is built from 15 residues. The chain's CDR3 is CASSYRRTEDYEQYF. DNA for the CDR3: TGTGCCAGCAGTTACAGGCGGACAGAGGACTACGAGCAGTACTTC.

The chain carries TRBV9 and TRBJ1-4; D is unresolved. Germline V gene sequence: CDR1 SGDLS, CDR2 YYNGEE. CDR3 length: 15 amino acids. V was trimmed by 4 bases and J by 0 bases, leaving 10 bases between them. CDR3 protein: CASSPHRATNEKLFF. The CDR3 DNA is TGTGCCAGCAGCCCGCACAGAGCAACTAATGAAAAACTGTTTTTT.

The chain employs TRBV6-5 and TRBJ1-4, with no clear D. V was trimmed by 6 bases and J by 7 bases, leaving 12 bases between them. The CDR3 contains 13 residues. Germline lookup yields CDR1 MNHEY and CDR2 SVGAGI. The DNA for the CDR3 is TGTGCCAGCAGGGAGCCGACGAGTGAAAAACTGTTTTTT. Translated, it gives CASREPTSEKLFF.

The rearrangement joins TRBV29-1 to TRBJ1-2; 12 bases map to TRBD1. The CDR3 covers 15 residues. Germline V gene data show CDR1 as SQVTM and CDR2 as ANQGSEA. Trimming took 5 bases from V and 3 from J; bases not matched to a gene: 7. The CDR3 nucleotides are TGCAGCGTTCTTCACCGGGACAGGGGGCACTATGGCTACACCTTC. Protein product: CSVLHRDRGHYGYTF.

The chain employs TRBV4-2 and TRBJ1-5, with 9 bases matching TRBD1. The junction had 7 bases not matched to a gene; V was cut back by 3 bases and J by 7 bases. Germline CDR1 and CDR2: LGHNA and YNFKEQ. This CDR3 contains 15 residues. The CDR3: CASSHRDRVGQPQHF. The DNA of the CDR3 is TGTGCCAGCAGCCACCGGGACAGGGTGGGCCAGCCCCAGCATTTT.

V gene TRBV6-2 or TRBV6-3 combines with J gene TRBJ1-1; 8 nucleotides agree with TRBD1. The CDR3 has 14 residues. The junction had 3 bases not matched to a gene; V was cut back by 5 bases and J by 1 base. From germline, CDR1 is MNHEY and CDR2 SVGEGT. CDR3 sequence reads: CASSGQGWNTEAFF. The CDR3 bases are TGTGCCAGCAGTGGACAGGGCTGGAACACTGAAGCTTTCTTT.

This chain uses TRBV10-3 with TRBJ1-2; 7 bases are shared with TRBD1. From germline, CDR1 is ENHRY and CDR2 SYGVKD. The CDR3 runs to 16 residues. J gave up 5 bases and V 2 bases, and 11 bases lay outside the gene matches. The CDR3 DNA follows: TGTGCCATCAGTGAGGCTCCCCGGGACAGATTTTATGGCTACACCTTC. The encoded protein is CAISEAPRDRFYGYTF.

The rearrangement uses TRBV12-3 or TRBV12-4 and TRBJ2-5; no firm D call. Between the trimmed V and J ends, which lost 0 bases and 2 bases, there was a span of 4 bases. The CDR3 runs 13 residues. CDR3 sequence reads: CASSLARQETQYF. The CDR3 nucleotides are TGTGCCAGCAGTTTAGCTCGGCAAGAGACCCAGTACTTC.

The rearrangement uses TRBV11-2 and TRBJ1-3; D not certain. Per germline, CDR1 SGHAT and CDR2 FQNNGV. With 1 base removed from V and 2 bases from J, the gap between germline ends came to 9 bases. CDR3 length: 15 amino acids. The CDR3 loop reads CASSLVAGAGNTIYF. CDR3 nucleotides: TGTGCCAGCAGCTTAGTAGCGGGCGCTGGAAACACCATATATTTT.

In DNA, the CDR3 is TGCGCCAGCAGCTTACCGGGGGGCCCCCAAGAGACCCAGTACTTC. Its protein product is CASSLPGGPQETQYF. This sequence joins TRBV5-1 and TRBJ2-5, with TRBD2 as a possible D gene (7 bases). Germline CDR1 SGHRS, CDR2 YFSETQ. The CDR3 contains 15 residues. Trimming stripped 2 bases from V and 1 base from J, with 12 bases between.

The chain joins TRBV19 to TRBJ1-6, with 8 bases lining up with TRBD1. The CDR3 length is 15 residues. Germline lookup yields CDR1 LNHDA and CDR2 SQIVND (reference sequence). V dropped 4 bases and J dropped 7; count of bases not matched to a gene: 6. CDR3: CASSTSTGANSPLHF. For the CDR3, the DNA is TGTGCCAGTAGTACCTCGACAGGGGCGAATTCACCCCTCCACTTT.

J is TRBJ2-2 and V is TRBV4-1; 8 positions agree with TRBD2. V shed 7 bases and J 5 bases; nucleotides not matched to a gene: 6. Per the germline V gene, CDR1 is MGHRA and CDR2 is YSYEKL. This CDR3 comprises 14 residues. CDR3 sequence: CASTSPGGTGELFF. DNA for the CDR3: TGCGCCAGCACCTCCCCGGGGGGGACCGGGGAGCTGTTTTTT.